This passage covers 25 T cell receptor beta chains from one sample sequenced in a study of blood T cell repertoires in COVID-19. Data came from immunoSEQ multiplex PCR; TCRdb stores just in-frame clones and leaves some out. Counted here are around 64,000 clones, around 88% occurring once; the ten biggest clones make up roughly 18%. Specimen: peripheral blood. The receptors shown here come from an elderly woman with acute or convalescent COVID-19.

In its sample, this clone was seen a few times. V usage is TRBV4-1 and J usage is TRBJ2-7; D perhaps matches TRBD2 (7 bases). V was clipped by 4 bases and J by 6 bases, with 22 bases between them. The germline gives CDR1 MGHRA, CDR2 YSYEKL. The CDR3 runs 16 residues. Here the CDR3 DNA reads TGCGCCAGCAGCCTGTACAGGGACCGGGGGGCTACCGAGCAGTACTTC. It encodes CASSLYRDRGATEQYF.

This chain joins TRBV24-1 and TRBJ2-1, with 9 nucleotides matching TRBD2. Per germline, CDR1 KGHDR and CDR2 SFDVKD. Unmatched junction bases numbered 4, after V lost 4 bases and J lost 1 base. This CDR3 is 16 amino acids long. CDR3 bases: TGTGCCACCAGTGACCGACTAGCGGTTTCCTACAATGAGCAGTTCTTC. Translating gives CATSDRLAVSYNEQFF.

CDR3 nucleotides: TGCGCCAGCAGCCCGGGTACAGGGGCGGCCTATGGCTACACCTTC. Protein product: CASSPGTGAAYGYTF. The chain couples TRBV4-3 to TRBJ1-2; 7 bases match TRBD1. From germline, CDR1 is LGHNA and CDR2 YSLEER. The V gene end was trimmed by 4 bases and the J gene end by 4 bases; junction bases not matched to a gene: 9. CDR3 length: 15 residues.

This chain uses TRBV4-2 with TRBJ2-2, with 14 positions matching TRBD2. Germline V gives CDR1 LGHNA, CDR2 YNFKEQ. Trimming at V came to 4 bases and at J to 2 bases, leaving 3 bases not matched to a gene. The CDR3 is made up of 17 amino acids. CDR3 nucleotide sequence: TGTGCCAGCAGCCCGGGGACTAGCGGGGGAAACACCGGGGAGCTGTTTTTT. Translating it yields CASSPGTSGGNTGELFF.

The chain joins TRBV28 to TRBJ2-5; D might be TRBD1 (5 bases). Trimming pared 0 bases from V and 7 bases from J, leaving 18 bases between. The germline V gene has CDR1 MDHEN and CDR2 SYDVKM. The CDR3 loop spans 16 amino acids. The CDR3 is CASSLWSDSRKGTQYF. CDR3 DNA sequence: TGTGCCAGCAGTTTATGGTCCGACAGCCGGAAGGGGACCCAGTACTTC.

The chain has TRBV28 and TRBJ1-6; TRBD1 agrees at 9 bases. The V gene end was trimmed by 6 bases and the J gene end by 7 bases; junction bases not matched to a gene: 1. There are 13 residues in the CDR3. Germline V gene lookup returns CDR1 MDHEN and CDR2 SYDVKM. CDR3 sequence (DNA): TGTGCCAGCAGCGACAGGGGGAATTCACCCCTCCACTTT. Protein product: CASSDRGNSPLHF.

V gene TRBV4-2 combines with J gene TRBJ1-5; TRBD1 might be the D (5 bases). CDR3 length: 14 residues. V lost 6 bases and J lost 9, with 18 bases in between. Germline lookup yields CDR1 LGHNA and CDR2 YNFKEQ. CDR3 bases: TGTGCCAGCAGTCAGAGCGGAGGGGATCGGCCCCAGCATTTT. Protein: CASSQSGGDRPQHF.

The chain recombines TRBV5-4 with TRBJ2-1, with a weak D call TRBD2 (6 bases). Germline values: CDR1 SGHNT, CDR2 YYREEE (reference sequence). Trimming took 0 bases from V and 7 from J, leaving 17 bases between them. The CDR3 consists of 16 residues. The CDR3 sequence: CASSLGGTGVGNEQFF. As DNA, the CDR3 is TGTGCCAGCAGCTTGGGGGGAACGGGAGTTGGGAATGAGCAGTTCTTC.

This sequence joins TRBV7-6 and TRBJ1-1; D remains ambiguous. Germline assignment: CDR1 SGHVS and CDR2 FNYEAQ. Trimming took off 5 bases at V and 2 bases at J, with 18 bases between the two ends. This CDR3 comprises 16 residues. The CDR3 coding sequence is TGTGCCAGCAGCCTCCGCGAGGGTGTCCTTAACACTGAAGCTTTCTTT. Residues: CASSLREGVLNTEAFF.

Only a few counts were recorded for this clone. The chain carries TRBV5-1 and TRBJ2-2; a weak D match, TRBD2 (5 bases). V dropped 2 bases and J dropped 4 bases, with 12 bases sitting between them. Looked up from germline, CDR1 is SGHRS and CDR2 is YFSETQ. The CDR3 has 15 amino acids. As DNA, the CDR3 is TGCGCCAGCAGCTTTACTAACGGAGGCACCGGGGAGCTGTTTTTT. Protein product: CASSFTNGGTGELFF.

This chain links TRBV7-2 with TRBJ2-2; 9 bases line up with TRBD2. V lost 1 base to trimming and J lost 6 bases; unmatched junction nucleotides: 6. The CDR3 is 16 residues long. Germline CDR1 reads SGHTA; CDR2 reads FQGNSA. DNA for the CDR3: TGTGCCAGCAGCTTAGGGCTAGCGGGATCGGCCGGGGAGCTGTTTTTT. Translated: CASSLGLAGSAGELFF.

The chain carries TRBV27 and TRBJ2-4; no firm D call. From germline, CDR1 is MNHEY and CDR2 SMNVEV (reference sequence). V lost 2 bases to trimming and J lost 2 bases, with 10 bases between them. CDR3 size: 15 residues. DNA for the CDR3: TGTGCCAGCAGTTTAGTTTGGGCTTCCAAAAACATTCAGTACTTC. This encodes CASSLVWASKNIQYF.

The chain joins TRBV7-8 to TRBJ2-3, with D maybe TRBD1 (6 bases). Trimming took 5 bases from V and 2 from J, leaving 17 bases between them. From germline, CDR1 is SGHVS and CDR2 FQNEAQ. This CDR3 region has 16 residues. CDR3 amino acids: CASSLGQTVATDTQYF. Written as DNA, the CDR3 is TGTGCCAGCAGCCTAGGACAGACCGTGGCCACAGATACGCAGTATTTT. Full variable domain (missing parts from reference TRBV7-8 and TRBJ2-3): GAGVSQSPRYKVAKRGQDVALRCDPISGHVSLFWYQQALGQGPEFLTYFQNEAQLDKSGLPSDRFFAERPEGSVSTLKIQRTQQEDSAVYLCASSLGQTVATDTQYFGPGTRLTVL.

This chain joins TRBV21-1 and TRBJ2-7; the D call in the table, TRBD1, was not verified against the DNA. TRBV21-1 has pseudogene status. CDR3 size: 16 residues. In nucleotides, the CDR3 is TGTGCCAGCAGCAAAGGAGGACAGGGGGTGATCTACGAGCAGTACTTC. This encodes CASSKGGQGVIYEQYF.

The chain combines TRBV7-8 with TRBJ2-7, with 9 bases fitting TRBD1. The CDR3 consists of 15 residues. The V segment lost 5 bases and the J segment 3 bases; nucleotides outside the gene matches: 8. CDR1 and CDR2 from the germline V gene are SGHVS and FQNEAQ. DNA of the CDR3: TGTGCCAGCAGCCCTCGGACAGGGGAAGGCTACGAGCAGTACTTC. Its protein product is CASSPRTGEGYEQYF.

The V call is TRBV10-1, the J call TRBJ1-2; no clear D. CDR1 is WNHNN, CDR2 SYGVQD, per germline (reference sequence). This CDR3 comprises 14 residues. V lost 10 bases and J lost 0, with 15 bases in between. CDR3 sequence (DNA): TGCGCCACAGACGGGGATCGGTCTAACTATGGCTACACCTTC. This encodes CATDGDRSNYGYTF.

The V and J genes are TRBV28 and TRBJ1-4; D ambiguous. The germline V and J ends were trimmed by 6 bases and 4 bases, with 9 bases remaining between them. This CDR3 is built from 13 residues. The germline CDR1 and CDR2 sequences are MDHEN and SYDVKM. The CDR3 here is CASRLDFNEKLFF. CDR3 bases: TGTGCCAGCAGGTTGGACTTTAATGAAAAACTGTTTTTT.

The genes are TRBV9 and TRBJ2-5; TRBD2 matches 7 bases. Germline V gene sequence: CDR1 SGDLS, CDR2 YYNGEE. The ends lost 4 bases at V and 3 bases at J; junction bases unmatched: 3. The CDR3 is 13 residues long. The CDR3 sequence is CASSTGLKETQYF. For the CDR3, the DNA is TGTGCCAGCAGCACGGGACTAAAAGAGACCCAGTACTTC. The full variable domain, completed using reference TRBV9 and TRBJ2-5, is DSGVTQTPKHLITATGQRVTLRCSPRSGDLSVYWYQQSLDQGLQFLIQYYNGEERAKGNILERFSAQQFPDLHSELNLSSLELGDSALYFCASSTGLKETQYFGPGTRLLVL.

The rearrangement links TRBV10-3 to TRBJ1-5; 9 positions match TRBD1. V was pared by 6 bases and J by 1 base, with 4 bases of the junction left unmatched. Germline V gives CDR1 ENHRY, CDR2 SYGVKD. This CDR3 has 15 residues. CDR3 in amino acids: CAISPGQGSNQPQHF. The CDR3 nucleotides read TGTGCCATCAGCCCGGGACAGGGAAGCAATCAGCCCCAGCATTTT.

The chain links TRBV18 to TRBJ2-1; 9 bases agree with TRBD1. This CDR3 has 14 amino acids. Germline V CDR1 and CDR2: KGHSH, LQKENI. V trimming: 4 bases; J trimming: 7 bases; junction bases outside the gene matches: 5. CDR3 nucleotide sequence: TGTGCCAGCTCACGAGGGACAGGGAAAAATGAGCAGTTCTTC. Amino acid sequence: CASSRGTGKNEQFF.

V gene TRBV2 combines with J gene TRBJ1-1, with a tentative D call TRBD1 (5 bases). Germline lookup yields CDR1 SNHLY and CDR2 FYNNEI. V gave up 10 bases and J gave up 7 bases, with 13 bases separating them. The length of the CDR3 is 11 residues. DNA for the CDR3: TGTGCCACCCGAGGGGAGGTTGAAGCTTTCTTT. It translates to CATRGEVEAFF. Drawing the rest from reference TRBV2 and TRBJ1-1, the complete variable domain is EPEVTQTPSHQVTQMGQEVILRCVPISNHLYFYWYRQILGQKVEFLVSFYNNEISEKSEIFDDQFSVERPDGSNFTLKIRSTKLEDSAMYFCATRGEVEAFFGQGTRLTVV.

This chain uses TRBV28 with TRBJ2-3, with 9 bases matching TRBD1. The V and J ends lost 8 bases and 4 bases, in that order; junction bases with no gene match: 10. Germline CDR1 MDHEN, CDR2 SYDVKM. The CDR3 is 15 amino acids. DNA for the CDR3: TGTGCCAGCTTCCAGACCGGGACAGGGTCAGATACGCAGTATTTT. It translates to CASFQTGTGSDTQYF.

This chain connects TRBV6-1 to TRBJ1-2; D perhaps matches TRBD1 (6 bases). This CDR3 region has 13 residues. Trimming stripped 3 bases from V and 5 bases from J, with 10 bases between. CDR1 and CDR2 from the germline V gene are MNHNS and SASEGT. Here the CDR3 DNA reads TGTGCCAGCAGTGACCGGACAGTTTATGGCTACACCTTC. Translated: CASSDRTVYGYTF.

The chain carries TRBV30 and TRBJ1-6; D uncertain. This CDR3 is 16 amino acids long. The V and J ends lost 1 base and 6 bases respectively, with 16 bases between them. The germline CDR1 and CDR2 sequences are GTSNPN and SVGIG (reference sequence). The CDR3 here is CAWSAWTKERNSPLHF. CDR3 DNA: TGTGCCTGGAGTGCCTGGACTAAGGAACGTAATTCACCCCTCCACTTT. Drawing the rest from reference TRBV30 and TRBJ1-6, the complete variable domain is SQTIHQWPATLVQPVGSPLSLECTVEGTSNPNLYWYRQAAGRGLQLLFYSVGIGQISSEVPQNLSASRPQDRQFILSSKKLLLSDSGFYLCAWSAWTKERNSPLHFGNGTRLTVT.

The chain employs TRBV28 and TRBJ1-2, with TRBD1 matching 7 bases. The CDR3 sequence is 15 residues long. Germline V gene lookup returns CDR1 MDHEN and CDR2 SYDVKM. After removal of 6 bases from V and 3 bases from J, the junction contained 10 bases not matched to a gene. CDR3 DNA: TGTGCCAGCAGGGAAATAGGGGGCCCCTACTATGGCTACACCTTC. This encodes CASREIGGPYYGYTF.